This T cell receptor beta chain was documented in a study of blood T cell repertoires in COVID-19 (TCRdb year 2020). Background for the entire study: Samples from collaborators originated in the United States, Italy and Spain and spanned both the acute and convalescent phases of COVID-19. The prospective study material was composed of cDNA or gDNA derived from T cells, B-cell-depleted T cells, or PBMCs. Deeply sampled blood TCRbeta repertoires from subjects exposed to, actively infected with, or recovered from COVID-19 were included in the dataset. The repertoires were released in a freely available public database meant as a resource for research on the immune response to SARS-CoV-2. The samples were drawn from two sources: the first 160 participants of the ongoing ImmuneRACE study, and 1,200 or so subjects contributed by 6 global collaborators. Sample metadata almost always included a de-identified subject ID, COVID-19 status, age in years and sex. Where available, HLA class I and class II types were obtained from metadata supplied by the sample provider rather than from assay-based typing.

Relative to germline, V is missing 1 base and J is missing 5 bases, with 14 bases of the junction outside any gene match. The CDR3 runs 19 amino acids, cysteine and phenylalanine included. Only CDR3 DNA remains: 57 bases, in frame from the first base. According to the germline V gene, CDR1 reads SNHLY and CDR2 reads FYNNEI. The immunoSEQ Assay, a bias-controlled multiplex PCR, was used to amplify TCRbeta CDR3 regions from genomic DNA. The original pipeline was this. Nucleated cell counts per sample were estimated from amplification of reference gene primers within the assay. To quantify the absolute abundance of each unique TCRbeta CDR3 rearrangement, sequence reads were collapsed and filtered. Productive Simpson clonality was computed per sample as the square root of Simpson's diversity index over productive rearrangements. The immuneACCESS repertoire file appears here via TCRdb, limited to in-frame rearrangements. These files lack a portion of the clones; in checked studies, under half of the deficit traces to unresolved V genes, and the cause of the others is not known. The DNA gave D and trimming, while V, J and clone size come from that table. Here the sample has around 170,000 clones; roughly 87% occur a single time. The leading ten clones occupy about 1.9% of the sample.

General study outcomes and caveats: The amount of clinical and demographic metadata varied by source and participant and was provided uncurated.

Another Seattle source contributed samples from volunteer blood donors who had recovered from COVID-19. The collaborating institutions used their own protocols to collect whole blood in K2EDTA tubes. For TCRbeta analysis, collaborators shipped samples as frozen whole blood, isolated PBMCs, or DNA extracted from either of those sample types. Remarks on this clone: Its antigen specificity is not known. No much larger clone is present one base from it, and per-base qualities are unavailable.

The material sequenced was peripheral blood. Recombination joined TRBV2 with TRBJ2-5, and 12 junctional nucleotides match TRBD1. This clonotype originated in a man aged 18 to 30 who had recovered from COVID-19. The nucleotide sequence is TGTGCCAGCAGTGAAGGCCTAGCCGGGACAGGGGGCGCCGGGGAGACCCAGTACTTC. It translates as CASSEGLAGTGGAGETQYF.